What follows are 23 T cell receptor beta chains derived from one specimen sequenced in a study of control samples from healthy donors and cancer patients (dated by TCRdb to 2020 to 2022). Library preparation used the immunoSEQ multiplex PCR assay. This is the immuneACCESS table as TCRdb keeps it, with only in-frame sequences that have V and J called. A part of the clones is gone; compared with another copy, unresolved V genes explain less than half, and the rest is unexplained. The sample yields more than 85,000 clones; about 83% were counted once. The biggest ten clones account for over 10% of the sample. The sequenced material came from blood. The receptors here all came from a woman aged 45-65 years in good health.

V and J are TRBV12-3 or TRBV12-4 and TRBJ1-1; 7 bases match TRBD1. The CDR3 spans 13 residues. The ends lost 6 bases at V and 4 bases at J; junction bases unmatched: 5. The CDR3 sequence: CASSLQGITEAFF. CDR3 bases: TGTGCCAGCAGCCTACAGGGGATCACTGAAGCTTTCTTT.

The rearrangement uses TRBV15 and TRBJ1-5; 9 bases line up with TRBD1. With 2 bases clipped from V and 7 bases from J, the junction kept 6 bases outside the gene matches. CDR1 is LNHNV and CDR2 is YYDKDF in the germline V gene (reference sequence). The CDR3 covers 15 residues. CDR3 DNA: TGTGCCACCAGCAGAATAACAGGGGGCGGACAGCCCCAGCATTTT. It codes for CATSRITGGGQPQHF.

This clone was counted between two and nine times. This chain connects TRBV19 to TRBJ2-2; D is perhaps TRBD2 (5 bases). Deletions cut 5 bases from V and 7 bases from J, with 23 bases between. Per the germline V gene, CDR1 is LNHDA and CDR2 is SQIVND (reference sequence). The CDR3 is 17 residues long. CDR3 bases: TGTGCCAGTAGTCCTCCTGCGAGGGAGTCAATCGTCGGGGAGCTGTTTTTT. Its translation is CASSPPARESIVGELFF.

The gene calls are TRBV6-2 or TRBV6-3 and TRBJ1-1, with D unclear. CDR3 size: 15 residues. The V end lost 5 bases, the J end lost 1 base, and 14 bases lay between the germline ends. Germline V gives CDR1 MNHEY, CDR2 SVGEGT. The CDR3 reads CASSTQIFGNTEAFF. CDR3 coding DNA: TGTGCCAGCAGTACCCAAATTTTTGGGAACACTGAAGCTTTCTTT.

A remark on this clone: At one of its ends the junction is not consistent with the germline gene, which may arise from a read error. This rearrangement joins TRBV11-2 to TRBJ2-2; D not resolved. Germline assignment: CDR1 SGHAT and CDR2 FQNNGV. The CDR3 contains 13 residues. The CDR3 sequence: CASSCVPTRELFF. CDR3 DNA: TGTGCCAGCAGCTGCGTGCCCACCCGGGAGCTGTTTTTT.

The rearrangement joins TRBV6-2 or TRBV6-3 to TRBJ1-5; 8 bases match TRBD1. The J segment lost 6 bases and the V segment lost 5 bases, leaving 9 bases of the junction unmatched. Germline CDR1 reads MNHEY; CDR2 reads SVGEGT. The CDR3 covers 15 residues. The CDR3 DNA follows: TGTGCCAGCAGTGATCGACAGGGGAATATTCAGCCCCAGCATTTT. Amino acid sequence: CASSDRQGNIQPQHF.

The V gene is TRBV3-1 (or the pseudogene TRBV3-2), the J gene TRBJ1-1; unclear D gene. With 1 base removed from V and 0 bases from J, the gap between germline ends came to 9 bases. Germline V gene data show CDR1 as LGHDT and CDR2 as YNNKEL (reference sequence). This CDR3 comprises 15 residues. The CDR3 DNA reads TGTGCCAGCAGCCAAGCTTCCGCACTGAACACTGAAGCTTTCTTT. Encoded protein: CASSQASALNTEAFF.

This clone was found a few times. This rearrangement joins TRBV11-1 to TRBJ1-3; D possibly corresponds to TRBD1 (5 bases). The length of the CDR3 is 15 residues. The V end lost 5 bases, the J end lost 6 bases, and 17 bases lay between the germline ends. From germline, CDR1 is SGHAT and CDR2 FQDESV (reference sequence). The CDR3: CASSPAVRGENTIYF. DNA of the CDR3: TGTGCCAGCAGCCCCGCCGTGAGGGGAGAAAACACCATATATTTT.

The chain is built from TRBV27 and TRBJ2-5; TRBD1 aligns across 7 bases. The length of the CDR3 is 14 residues. After removal of 4 bases from V and 6 bases from J, the junction contained 8 bases not matched to a gene. Looked up from germline, CDR1 is MNHEY and CDR2 is SMNVEV (reference sequence). The CDR3 DNA is TGTGCCAGCAGTTCACAGACAGGGTGGCAGACCCAGTACTTC. It codes for CASSSQTGWQTQYF.

The V call is TRBV15, the J call TRBJ1-4, with TRBD1 identical over 12 bases. Unmatched junction bases numbered 4, after V lost 3 bases and J lost 8 bases. CDR3 length: 15 residues. Germline assignment: CDR1 LNHNV and CDR2 YYDKDF (reference sequence). The DNA of the CDR3 is TGTGCCACCAGCAGGGGACAGGGGGCTTCCGAAAAACTGTTTTTT. The encoded protein is CATSRGQGASEKLFF.

The chain joins TRBV10-3 to TRBJ1-5, with TRBD1 matching over 7 bases. The CDR3 loop spans 13 amino acids. Unmatched junction bases numbered 4, after V lost 7 bases and J lost 4 bases. Looked up from germline, CDR1 is ENHRY and CDR2 is SYGVKD. The CDR3 nucleotides read TGTGCCATCAAGGGACAGCCTAATCAGCCCCAGCATTTT. It yields the protein CAIKGQPNQPQHF.

The chain employs TRBV14 and TRBJ1-5, with TRBD1 matching over 7 bases. Trimming removed 7 bases from V and 11 bases from J; junction bases left unmatched: 20. Germline V CDR1 and CDR2: SGHDN, FVKESK. CDR3 length: 16 residues. CDR3: CASTRTRDRVITAQHF. Written as DNA, the CDR3 is TGTGCCAGCACGCGGACTCGAGACAGGGTCATCACGGCCCAGCATTTT.

The sample holds one count of this clone. The V gene is TRBV6-2 or TRBV6-3, the J gene TRBJ2-1; no clear D gene. Per the germline V gene, CDR1 is MNHEY and CDR2 is SVGEGT. The CDR3 loop spans 17 amino acids. The ends were cut back, 5 bases at V and 2 bases at J, with 19 bases in the middle. CDR3 DNA: TGTGCCAGCAGTCCCTTAACCCAAAGTAGCACCTACAATGAGCAGTTCTTC. This encodes CASSPLTQSSTYNEQFF.

The chain couples TRBV6-2 or TRBV6-3 to TRBJ1-5; D is ambiguous. V gave up 2 bases and J gave up 7 bases, with 15 bases separating them. This CDR3 has 15 residues. CDR1 is MNHEY and CDR2 is SVGEGT in the germline V gene. The CDR3 here is CASSYGGGYGQPQHF. As DNA, the CDR3 is TGTGCCAGCAGTTACGGAGGAGGGTATGGCCAGCCCCAGCATTTT.

This clone occurred once. The chain uses TRBV11-1 and TRBJ2-5, with D unclear. The CDR3 is 14 amino acids. The germline gives CDR1 SGHAT, CDR2 FQDESV (reference sequence). The V end was cut by 0 bases, the J end by 5 bases, with 10 bases between. The CDR3 sequence is CASSLARTAETQYF. The CDR3 DNA sequence: TGTGCCAGCAGCTTAGCGCGCACCGCCGAGACCCAGTACTTC.

This clone has only a few counts. The V call is TRBV2, the J call TRBJ2-4, with 14 bases lining up with TRBD2. This CDR3 contains 16 residues. Germline lookup yields CDR1 SNHLY and CDR2 FYNNEI. Unmatched junction bases numbered 0, after V lost 1 base and J lost 4 bases. CDR3 sequence (DNA): TGTGCCAGCAGTGAAGGACTAGCGGGGGGGAAAAACATTCAGTACTTC. Its translation is CASSEGLAGGKNIQYF. Combining the CDR3 with reference TRBV2 and TRBJ2-4 gives the whole variable domain EPEVTQTPSHQVTQMGQEVILRCVPISNHLYFYWYRQILGQKVEFLVSFYNNEISEKSEIFDDQFSVERPDGSNFTLKIRSTKLEDSAMYFCASSEGLAGGKNIQYFGAGTRLSVL.

This chain connects TRBV6-5 to TRBJ1-2; D may be TRBD1 (5 bases). In germline, CDR1 is MNHEY, CDR2 SVGAGI. V was clipped by 7 bases and J by 4 bases, with 10 bases between them. CDR3 length: 12 residues. The CDR3 DNA sequence: TGTGCCAGCACCGACAGAATCTATGGCTACACCTTC. Amino acids: CASTDRIYGYTF.

J is TRBJ1-3 and V is TRBV9, with TRBD1 identical over 7 bases. CDR3 length: 16 amino acids. The V gene end was trimmed by 2 bases and the J gene end by 0 bases; junction bases not matched to a gene: 5. CDR1 and CDR2 from the germline V gene are SGDLS and YYNGEE. CDR3 loop: CASSVIGTDSGNTIYF. The CDR3 DNA reads as TGTGCCAGCAGCGTGATTGGGACAGACTCTGGAAACACCATATATTTT.

The chain uses TRBV11-2 and TRBJ1-1, with D maybe TRBD1 (6 bases). The CDR3 covers 16 residues. V lost 3 bases and J lost 2, with 16 bases in between. Germline V CDR1 and CDR2: SGHAT, FQNNGV. CDR3 region: CASSLFGGGTNTEAFF. Written as DNA, the CDR3 is TGTGCCAGCAGCTTGTTCGGGGGGGGCACCAACACTGAAGCTTTCTTT. The full variable domain, with the rest looked up from reference TRBV11-2 and TRBJ1-1, is EAGVAQSPRYKIIEKRQSVAFWCNPISGHATLYWYQQILGQGPKLLIQFQNNGVVDDSQLPKDRFSAERLKGVDSTLKIQPAKLEDSAVYLCASSLFGGGTNTEAFFGQGTRLTVV.

J is TRBJ2-1 and V is TRBV7-9; 7 bases fit TRBD2. Germline V gene lookup returns CDR1 SEHNR and CDR2 FQNEAQ (reference sequence). This CDR3 contains 16 residues. The trim removed 3 bases at V and 3 bases at J, leaving 8 bases unmatched. The CDR3 DNA sequence: TGTGCCAGCAGCTTGTCTATGGCGGGGGTCTACAATGAGCAGTTCTTC. It is translated as CASSLSMAGVYNEQFF.

The genes are TRBV19 and TRBJ1-5; 7 nucleotides match TRBD1. CDR1 and CDR2 (germline): LNHDA, SQIVND (reference sequence). This CDR3 contains 13 residues. Trimming at V came to 5 bases and at J to 7 bases, leaving 5 bases not matched to a gene. The CDR3 region has the DNA TGTGCCAGTAGTGTACAGGGGAGGCAGCCCCAGCATTTT. It is translated as CASSVQGRQPQHF.

The chain recombines TRBV7-3 with TRBJ1-1, with 9 positions matching TRBD1. There are 13 residues in the CDR3. The germline gives CDR1 SGHTA, CDR2 FQGTGA. V shed 5 bases, J shed 8 bases, and the junction held 6 bases outside the gene matches. Written as DNA, the CDR3 is TGTGCCAGCAGCATCCCGGGGACAGGGGAAGCTTTCTTT. Amino acid sequence: CASSIPGTGEAFF.

This chain joins TRBV6-5 and TRBJ1-1; D might be TRBD1 (5 bases). CDR1 MNHEY and CDR2 SVGAGI come from the germline V gene. The CDR3 has 13 residues. Deletions cut 6 bases from V and 7 bases from J, with 15 bases between. CDR3: CASSEGWDLEAFF. In DNA, the CDR3 is TGTGCCAGCAGCGAGGGCTGGGACCTTGAAGCTTTCTTT.